This T cell receptor (beta chain) was profiled in a study of PD-1 blockade in classical Hodgkin lymphoma. Time point specified: newly diagnosed, previously untreated cHL patient sample. Untreated, newly diagnosed classical Hodgkin lymphoma PBMCs served for comparison. Deletions cut 1 base from V and 0 bases from J, with 7 bases between. In germline, CDR1 is SGHTA, CDR2 FQGNSA. The CDR3 consists of 15 residues. Using immunoSEQ multiplex PCR, the repertoire was profiled, and TCRdb retains in-frame clones only, with some absent. This repertoire shows about 30,000 clones, about nine tenths found once; its top ten account for about 3.8%.

The TCR originated in a human donor with classical Hodgkin lymphoma. The source material was peripheral blood mononuclear cells (PBMCs). The chain joins TRBV7-2 to TRBJ1-3; D is perhaps TRBD1 (5 bases). The DNA for the CDR3 is TGTGCCAGCAGCTTAGAGGGGCGCTCTGGAAACACCATATATTTT. Translation: CASSLEGRSGNTIYF.